Following are 29 T cell receptor beta chains from one sample sequenced in a study of cytomegalovirus exposure and HLA in healthy donors (dated by TCRdb to about 2017). The library was built by means of the immunoSEQ multiplex PCR assay. The multiplex PCR relied on a mix of 60 forward primers for TCR Vbeta segments and 13 reverse primers for TCR Jbeta segments. As stored in TCRdb, this immuneACCESS dataset retains in-frame rearrangements with V and J assigned. A fraction of the clones does not appear; measured against another copy, unresolved V genes explain less than half of the discrepancy, and the remainder lacks a known reason. The sample table holds 180,000 or so clones, of which 75% to 80% were seen once. The top ten hold just under 6.5% of the sample. The sequenced sample was PBMCs. The source is a man aged 35 to 55 in good health and CMV-seropositive.

This sequence joins TRBV7-8 and TRBJ2-1; 11 bases align to TRBD2. CDR1 is SGHVS and CDR2 is FQNEAQ in the germline V gene. CDR3 length equals 16 residues. V trimming: 0 bases; J trimming: 8 bases; junction bases outside the gene matches: 6. CDR3 in DNA: TGTGCCAGCAGCTTAGCCACTAGCGGGAGTCTCTATGAGCAGTTCTTC. It yields the protein CASSLATSGSLYEQFF.

The chain uses TRBV28 and TRBJ1-1; 9 nucleotides line up with TRBD1. CDR3 size: 14 residues. The V gene's germline CDR1 is MDHEN and CDR2 SYDVKM. J gave up 11 bases and V 6 bases, and 13 bases lay outside the gene matches. The CDR3 coding sequence is TGTGCCAGCAGCGGGGGACAGGGTTTTCTCTCGGCTTTCTTT. Its protein product is CASSGGQGFLSAFF.

This clone was counted once. The rearrangement joins TRBV5-1 to TRBJ2-1, with 7 bases lining up with TRBD2. Germline trimming cut 2 bases from V and 5 bases from J; bases unmatched to any gene: 7. The CDR3 totals 15 residues. Germline V lookup: CDR1 SGHRS, CDR2 YFSETQ. The CDR3 DNA is TGCGCCAGCAGCTTTTCTGGCGGGGGAGACAATGAGCAGTTCTTC. This translates into CASSFSGGGDNEQFF.

CDR3 coding DNA: TGTGCCAGCAGTGGGAACCTTGCTCCGGGACTAGCGGGAGACGAGCAGTACTTC. Its translation: CASSGNLAPGLAGDEQYF. The chain has TRBV6-1 and TRBJ2-7; 14 bases fit TRBD2. This CDR3 has 18 amino acids. CDR1 and CDR2 (germline): MNHNS, SASEGT. The J segment lost 5 bases and the V segment lost 4 bases, leaving 13 bases of the junction unmatched.

The J gene is TRBJ1-2, the V gene TRBV19, with TRBD1 identical over 8 bases. V was pared by 5 bases and J by 0 bases, with 2 bases of the junction left unmatched. The CDR3 has 14 residues. Germline CDR1 and CDR2: LNHDA and SQIVND (reference sequence). The CDR3 spells CASSQDRANYGYTF. CDR3 nucleotide sequence: TGTGCCAGTAGTCAGGACAGGGCTAACTATGGCTACACCTTC.

The chain carries TRBV28 and TRBJ2-2, with 8 bases matching TRBD2. There are 14 residues in the CDR3. Germline CDR1 is MDHEN and CDR2 is SYDVKM. Trimming removed 7 bases from V and 4 bases from J; junction bases left unmatched: 5. This CDR3 is CASTTGGGTGELFF. CDR3 bases: TGTGCCAGCACCACCGGGGGGGGCACCGGGGAGCTGTTTTTT.

This rearrangement joins TRBV19 to TRBJ2-2, with D unresolved. The CDR3 consists of 12 residues. Germline CDR1 and CDR2: LNHDA and SQIVND (reference sequence). V was clipped by 4 bases and J by 8 bases, with 8 bases between them. CDR3 nucleotides: TGTGCCAGTAGTACTCCGGGTGGGGAGCTGTTTTTT. Residues: CASSTPGGELFF.

This clone was recorded once. This rearrangement joins TRBV11-3 to TRBJ2-1, with a weak D call TRBD2 (6 bases). The V end was cut by 2 bases, the J end by 6 bases, with 11 bases between. The CDR3 contains 14 residues. Looked up from germline, CDR1 is SGHNT and CDR2 is YENEEA. Here the CDR3 DNA reads TGTGCCAGCAGCTTACGAGAGACTAGCAATGAGCAGTTCTTC. Protein sequence: CASSLRETSNEQFF.

CDR3 sequence (DNA): TGTGCCAGTAAGTTCGGGGATTTTAGCAATCAGCCCCAGCATTTT. Protein product: CASKFGDFSNQPQHF. The rearrangement joins TRBV19 to TRBJ1-5; D gene unclear. Trimming shortened V by 7 bases and J by 0 bases, and 13 bases separated the two germline ends. In germline, CDR1 is LNHDA, CDR2 SQIVND (reference sequence). This CDR3 contains 15 residues.

This chain connects TRBV29-1 to TRBJ2-3; 7 bases are shared with TRBD2. Germline CDR1 is SQVTM and CDR2 is ANQGSEA. The V segment lost 7 bases and the J segment 1 base; nucleotides outside the gene matches: 11. The CDR3 is 15 amino acids. CDR3 bases: TGCAGCGGGACGCGGGGGAGCAGGCGCACAGATACGCAGTATTTT. Amino acids: CSGTRGSRRTDTQYF.

In this sample, this clone turned up a few times. This rearrangement joins TRBV6-1 to TRBJ1-2; TRBD1 might be the D (6 bases). The germline gives CDR1 MNHNS, CDR2 SASEGT. Trimming removed 9 bases at V and 2 bases at J, with 13 bases between. The CDR3 runs to 13 residues. In nucleotides, the CDR3 is TGTGCCAGTTCAGGGGCGGCGAACTATGGCTACACCTTC. Its protein product is CASSGAANYGYTF.

This chain joins TRBV7-2 and TRBJ2-7, with 15 bases lining up with TRBD2. Losses at the gene ends were 3 bases for V and 5 bases for J; bases not matched to a gene: 14. CDR3 size: 19 residues. CDR1 is SGHTA and CDR2 is FQGNSA in the germline V gene. The CDR3 here is CASSLLGGTSGRKGNEQYF. The CDR3 bases are TGTGCCAGCAGCTTGTTGGGAGGGACTAGCGGGAGGAAAGGCAACGAGCAGTACTTC.

There are a few counts of this clone. The genes are TRBV28 and TRBJ2-3; D may be TRBD2 (6 bases). CDR1 and CDR2 (germline): MDHEN, SYDVKM. The CDR3 consists of 15 residues. Trimming removed 3 bases at V and 2 bases at J, with 12 bases between. CDR3 sequence (DNA): TGTGCCAGCAGTTTCCCTAGCGCCCCCACAGATACGCAGTATTTT. It yields the protein CASSFPSAPTDTQYF. Full variable domain (rest looked up from reference TRBV28 and TRBJ2-3): DVKVTQSSRYLVKRTGEKVFLECVQDMDHENMFWYRQDPGLGLRLIYFSYDVKMKEKGDIPEGYSVSREKKERFSLILESASTNQTSMYLCASSFPSAPTDTQYFGPGTRLTVL.

Only a few counts were recorded for this clone. The chain is built from TRBV6-1 and TRBJ1-3; the match to TRBD1 covers 9 bases. This CDR3 spans 15 amino acids. Trimming cost V 6 bases and J 2 bases; bases outside gene matches: 5. Germline loops: CDR1 MNHNS, CDR2 SASEGT. DNA of the CDR3: TGTGCCAGCAGGGATAGGGACAGGGCTGGAAACACCATATATTTT. It is translated as CASRDRDRAGNTIYF.

The chain has TRBV6-5 and TRBJ2-3; the D gene is possibly TRBD2 (6 bases). CDR1 MNHEY and CDR2 SVGAGI come from the germline V gene. Trimming stripped 2 bases from V and 0 bases from J, with 9 bases between. The CDR3 loop spans 15 amino acids. CDR3 protein: CASSYAGGSTDTQYF. The CDR3 coding sequence is TGTGCCAGCAGTTACGCCGGGGGTAGCACAGATACGCAGTATTTT.

CDR3 residues: CASSLGVRILEAFF. The CDR3 nucleotides are TGTGCCAGCAGCTTGGGTGTGAGGATCTTGGAAGCTTTCTTT. V is TRBV5-6 and J is TRBJ1-1, with D unresolved. This CDR3 contains 14 residues. Germline assignment: CDR1 SGHDT and CDR2 YYEEEE. V lost 0 bases and J lost 8, with 14 bases in between.

This clone has just a few counts. This rearrangement joins TRBV9 to TRBJ2-3, with TRBD2 identical over 10 bases. The CDR3 runs to 15 residues. V lost 3 bases and J lost 3; bases outside the gene matches: 4. The germline V gene has CDR1 SGDLS and CDR2 YYNGEE. This CDR3 is CASSAASGRTDTQYF. The CDR3 DNA follows: TGTGCCAGCAGCGCGGCTAGCGGGAGAACAGATACGCAGTATTTT.

The CDR3 here is CASSLVEGGNTGELFF. The DNA of the CDR3 is TGCGCCAGCAGCTTGGTGGAAGGCGGGAACACCGGGGAGCTGTTTTTT. The chain recombines TRBV5-1 with TRBJ2-2; the D is unclear. Germline lookup yields CDR1 SGHRS and CDR2 YFSETQ. V was trimmed by 0 bases and J by 1 base, leaving 10 bases between them. The CDR3 covers 16 residues.

The chain recombines TRBV6-1 with TRBJ1-3, with TRBD1 matching 7 bases. The CDR3 runs 14 residues. V shed 5 bases, J shed 3 bases, and the junction held 4 bases outside the gene matches. Germline CDR1 MNHNS, CDR2 SASEGT. In DNA form, the CDR3 reads TGTGCCAGCAGTACAGGGGTCGTTGGAAACACCATATATTTT. It is translated as CASSTGVVGNTIYF.

This sequence joins TRBV10-2 and TRBJ1-2, with D maybe TRBD1 (5 bases). From germline, CDR1 is WSHSY and CDR2 SAAADI. V was shortened by 5 bases and J by 1 base, with 11 bases between the two germline ends. CDR3 length: 14 residues. CDR3 amino acids: CASSLSGHNYGYTF. The CDR3 DNA reads TGCGCCAGCAGTTTGTCAGGGCATAACTATGGCTACACCTTC.

This clone has just one count. The chain joins TRBV2 to TRBJ2-1, with D perhaps TRBD1 (7 bases). Germline V CDR1 and CDR2: SNHLY, FYNNEI. The length of the CDR3 is 15 residues. Trimming stripped 7 bases from V and 0 bases from J, with 13 bases between. The CDR3 DNA is TGTGCCAGCAAACTGGAGGGGGCCTCCTACAATGAGCAGTTCTTC. The encoded protein is CASKLEGASYNEQFF. Complete variable domain (other parts from reference TRBV2 and TRBJ2-1): EPEVTQTPSHQVTQMGQEVILRCVPISNHLYFYWYRQILGQKVEFLVSFYNNEISEKSEIFDDQFSVERPDGSNFTLKIRSTKLEDSAMYFCASKLEGASYNEQFFGPGTRLTVL.

The chain joins TRBV18 to TRBJ1-1, with no clear D. Germline V gene lookup returns CDR1 KGHSH and CDR2 LQKENI. The CDR3 extends over 13 amino acids. The V end was cut by 4 bases, the J end by 1 base, with 7 bases between. The CDR3 protein is CASSREGNTEAFF. In nucleotides, the CDR3 is TGTGCCAGCTCACGAGAGGGGAACACTGAAGCTTTCTTT.

This clone was seen just once. The rearrangement joins TRBV5-1 to TRBJ2-5; 11 nucleotides agree with TRBD2. CDR1 SGHRS and CDR2 YFSETQ come from the germline V gene. The V gene end was trimmed by 0 bases and the J gene end by 1 base; junction bases not matched to a gene: 2. The CDR3 has 16 amino acids. The DNA of the CDR3 is TGCGCCAGCAGCTTGGTGCTAGCGGGAGGCCAAGAGACCCAGTACTTC. Its translation is CASSLVLAGGQETQYF.

CDR3 coding DNA: TGTGCCAGCAGCTTAAGGGGCAGGGGGAGTTATGAGCAGTTCTTC. Translated: CASSLRGRGSYEQFF. The chain recombines TRBV7-3 with TRBJ2-1; 7 nucleotides line up with TRBD1. This CDR3 has 15 residues. With V trimmed by 1 base and J by 8 bases, 8 bases remained unmatched. Germline-derived CDR1 and CDR2 are SGHTA and FQGTGA.

This clone has a handful of counts. CDR3 region: CASSVGLAGAYNEQFF. DNA for the CDR3: TGTGCCAGCAGCGTAGGACTAGCGGGAGCCTACAATGAGCAGTTCTTC. The chain carries TRBV9 and TRBJ2-1; 12 nucleotides align to TRBD2. Germline V lookup: CDR1 SGDLS, CDR2 YYNGEE. The V and J ends lost 0 bases and 2 bases, in that order; junction bases with no gene match: 0. The CDR3 spans 16 residues.

The chain recombines TRBV5-1 with TRBJ2-5; TRBD2 might be the D (6 bases). There are 16 residues in the CDR3. CDR1 SGHRS and CDR2 YFSETQ come from the germline V gene. Trimming took off 0 bases at V and 2 bases at J, with 14 bases between the two ends. The CDR3 is CASSLAGGRRQETQYF. In DNA, the CDR3 is TGCGCCAGCAGCTTGGCCGGGGGACGGAGACAAGAGACCCAGTACTTC.

About this clone itself: The junction departs from germline at one end; a sequencing error may be responsible. J is TRBJ1-2 and V is TRBV2; tentatively, D is TRBD1 (6 bases). This CDR3 contains 14 residues. Germline CDR1 and CDR2: SNHLY and FYNNEI. CDR3 protein: CASSSWTDNYGYTF. CDR3 DNA: TGCGCCAGCAGCTCCTGGACAGATAACTATGGCTACACCTTC.

This chain links TRBV25-1 with TRBJ2-5; D might be TRBD1 (5 bases). Germline CDR1 is MGHDK and CDR2 is SYGVNS. The V and J ends lost 3 bases and 1 base respectively, with 9 bases between them. The length of the CDR3 is 14 residues. The CDR3 DNA reads TGTGCCAGCAGTGACAGGGAAACCCAAGAGACCCAGTACTTC. It yields the protein CASSDRETQETQYF. Using reference TRBV25-1 and TRBJ2-5 for the parts outside the CDR3, the full variable domain is EADIYQTPRYLVIGTGKKITLECSQTMGHDKMYWYQQDPGMELHLIHYSYGVNSTEKGDLSSESTVSRIRTEHFPLTLESARPSHTSQYLCASSDRETQETQYFGPGTRLLVL.

The gene calls are TRBV6-5 and TRBJ2-1; 12 nucleotides agree with TRBD2. The CDR3 loop spans 15 amino acids. Germline assignment: CDR1 MNHEY and CDR2 SVGAGI. The junction had 6 bases not matched to a gene; V was cut back by 5 bases and J by 7 bases. CDR3 bases: TGTGCCAGCAGTCGACTAGCGGGAGTGATGAATGAGCAGTTCTTC. Amino acid sequence: CASSRLAGVMNEQFF.